What follows are 16 T cell receptor beta chains derived from one specimen sequenced in a study of blood T cell repertoires in COVID-19. The method was immunoSEQ multiplex PCR; TCRdb's version includes in-frame clones alone and lacks a portion of them. The sample yields about 190,000 clones, around 80% seen once. Specimen: peripheral blood. The receptor source for this set is a man in his thirties or forties with active or convalescent COVID-19.

The genes are TRBV28 and TRBJ1-5, with D perhaps matching TRBD1 (6 bases). Trimming pared 5 bases from V and 5 bases from J, leaving 25 bases between. Germline lookup yields CDR1 MDHEN and CDR2 SYDVKM. This CDR3 is 18 amino acids long. Here the CDR3 reads CASSPRVSGEGDDQPQHF. In nucleotides, the CDR3 is TGTGCCAGCAGTCCACGCGTTAGTGGGGAGGGGGATGATCAGCCCCAGCATTTT.

V and J are TRBV29-1 and TRBJ2-2; TRBD2 agrees at 7 bases. The CDR3 runs 15 residues. Germline V gives CDR1 SQVTM, CDR2 ANQGSEA. Trimming removed 4 bases from V and 3 bases from J; junction bases left unmatched: 8. CDR3 coding DNA: TGCAGCGTTGCTAGCGGAGTAGCTCACACCGGGGAGCTGTTTTTT. It is translated as CSVASGVAHTGELFF.

V is TRBV24-1 and J is TRBJ2-1, with TRBD1 identical over 10 bases. Germline loops: CDR1 KGHDR, CDR2 SFDVKD. Unmatched junction bases numbered 4, after V lost 5 bases and J lost 7 bases. This CDR3 is built from 14 residues. CDR3 residues: CATSVTGGGNEQFF. Here the CDR3 DNA reads TGTGCCACCAGTGTGACAGGGGGCGGGAATGAGCAGTTCTTC.

This chain uses TRBV6-6 with TRBJ2-7; 8 nucleotides line up with TRBD1. Trimming removed 5 bases from V and 4 bases from J; junction bases left unmatched: 4. This CDR3 region has 13 residues. Per germline, CDR1 MNHNY and CDR2 SVGAGI (reference sequence). CDR3 bases: TGTGCCAGCAGTGGCCGGGACAGGTACGAGCAGTACTTC. Its translation is CASSGRDRYEQYF.

The V gene is TRBV7-2, the J gene TRBJ1-1, with unresolved D. CDR3 length: 15 amino acids. CDR1 SGHTA and CDR2 FQGNSA come from the germline V gene. Trimming removed 1 base from V and 0 bases from J, with 9 bases in between. The CDR3 DNA follows: TGTGCCAGCAGCTTAGGGGTGGGCATGAACACTGAAGCTTTCTTT. It is translated as CASSLGVGMNTEAFF.

The V gene is TRBV5-1, the J gene TRBJ2-5; the match to TRBD1 covers 9 bases. The CDR3 loop spans 15 amino acids. Germline CDR1 is SGHRS and CDR2 is YFSETQ. V dropped 3 bases and J dropped 4; count of bases not matched to a gene: 7. CDR3 nucleotide sequence: TGCGCCAGCAGCTCCTGGACAGGGGTTGGAGAGACCCAGTACTTC. Translation gives CASSSWTGVGETQYF. Full variable domain (rest looked up from reference TRBV5-1 and TRBJ2-5): KAGVTQTPRYLIKTRGQQVTLSCSPISGHRSVSWYQQTPGQGLQFLFEYFSETQRNKGNFPGRFSGRQFSNSRSEMNVSTLELGDSALYLCASSSWTGVGETQYFGPGTRLLVL.

The rearrangement joins TRBV13 to TRBJ1-3, with TRBD1 as a possible D gene (6 bases). CDR3 length: 14 residues. The V end lost 1 base, the J end lost 2 bases, and 6 bases lay between the germline ends. Germline CDR1 and CDR2: PRHDT and FYEKMQ (reference sequence). The CDR3, as DNA: TGTGCCAGCAGCTTAGCAGGGGCTGGAAACACCATATATTTT. The encoded protein is CASSLAGAGNTIYF.

The V gene is TRBV7-2, the J gene TRBJ1-1; D not resolved. The germline CDR1 and CDR2 sequences are SGHTA and FQGNSA. V lost 2 bases, J lost 1 base, and 5 bases lay in between. CDR3 length equals 13 residues. CDR3 loop: CASSLQRNTEAFF. DNA for the CDR3: TGTGCCAGCAGCTTACAGCGGAACACTGAAGCTTTCTTT.

V usage is TRBV28 and J usage is TRBJ1-2; D gene uncertain. The CDR3 is 16 amino acids. The germline CDR1 and CDR2 sequences are MDHEN and SYDVKM. Trimming removed 6 bases from V and 4 bases from J, with 21 bases in between. CDR3 in amino acids: CASSLPRRLSGYGYTF. CDR3 DNA sequence: TGTGCCAGCAGCCTACCCCGACGGCTCAGCGGCTATGGCTACACCTTC.

V gene TRBV5-8 combines with J gene TRBJ2-3, with 9 bases that match TRBD2. The CDR3 covers 15 residues. The germline V gene encodes CDR1 SGHTS and CDR2 YDEGEE. V gave up 4 bases and J gave up 5 bases; unmatched junction bases: 8. As DNA, the CDR3 is TGTGCCAGCAGCCGGACTAGCGCCCTGGTAGATACGCAGTATTTT. This gives the protein CASSRTSALVDTQYF. The variable domain in full, with the rest retrieved from reference TRBV5-8 and TRBJ2-3, is EAGVTQSPTHLIKTRGQQATLRCSPISGHTSVYWYQQALGLGLQFLLWYDEGEERNRGNFPPRFSGRQFPNYSSELNVNALELEDSALYLCASSRTSALVDTQYFGPGTRLTVL.

J is TRBJ1-6 and V is TRBV28; a possible D gene is TRBD1 (6 bases). V lost 5 bases and J 7 bases, leaving 15 bases between the germline ends. CDR1 and CDR2 (germline): MDHEN, SYDVKM. There are 15 residues in the CDR3. The CDR3 sequence is CASSARRGANSPLHF. DNA of the CDR3: TGTGCCAGCAGTGCGCGCAGGGGCGCAAATTCACCCCTCCACTTT. The variable domain in full, with the rest retrieved from reference TRBV28 and TRBJ1-6, is DVKVTQSSRYLVKRTGEKVFLECVQDMDHENMFWYRQDPGLGLRLIYFSYDVKMKEKGDIPEGYSVSREKKERFSLILESASTNQTSMYLCASSARRGANSPLHFGNGTRLTVT.

The chain couples TRBV20-1 to TRBJ2-1; weak D call: TRBD2 (5 bases). Looked up from germline, CDR1 is DFQATT and CDR2 is SNEGSKA (reference sequence). Trimming shortened V by 5 bases and J by 5 bases, and 13 bases separated the two germline ends. The CDR3 loop spans 13 amino acids. CDR3 protein: CSARGGLHNEQFF. Here the CDR3 DNA reads TGCAGTGCTCGTGGCGGACTTCACAATGAGCAGTTCTTC.

The J gene is TRBJ1-1, the V gene TRBV19; TRBD1 matches at 7 bases. Germline lookup yields CDR1 LNHDA and CDR2 SQIVND (reference sequence). The V gene end was trimmed by 9 bases and the J gene end by 3 bases; junction bases not matched to a gene: 10. The CDR3 extends over 14 amino acids. CDR3 coding DNA: TGTGCCAGCCGTAACCAAGACAGGGACACTGAAGCTTTCTTT. Translation gives CASRNQDRDTEAFF.

The rearrangement uses TRBV10-3 and TRBJ2-2; 8 bases agree with TRBD1. Trimming removed 5 bases from V and 5 bases from J; junction bases left unmatched: 7. Germline V gene sequence: CDR1 ENHRY, CDR2 SYGVKD. This CDR3 has 15 amino acids. The CDR3 DNA reads as TGTGCCATCAGTCCCGGACAGGGTCGTACCGGGGAGCTGTTTTTT. Translated, it gives CAISPGQGRTGELFF.

V and J are TRBV7-6 and TRBJ2-3; unclear D gene. Trimming pared 5 bases from V and 3 bases from J, leaving 9 bases between. Germline assignment: CDR1 SGHVS and CDR2 FNYEAQ. This CDR3 contains 13 residues. The CDR3 protein is CASSLKATDTQYF. The CDR3 bases are TGTGCCAGCAGCCTGAAAGCGACAGATACGCAGTATTTT.

This clone was found once. The rearrangement links TRBV6-2 or TRBV6-3 to TRBJ2-3; the D gene is possibly TRBD2 (6 bases). V lost 2 bases and J 5 bases, leaving 14 bases between the germline ends. Germline V gives CDR1 MNHEY, CDR2 SVGEGT. The CDR3 loop spans 15 amino acids. For the CDR3, the DNA is TGTGCCAGCAGTTACAACGGAGGGGCTAGAGATACGCAGTATTTT. This translates into CASSYNGGARDTQYF.